This entry lists 20 T cell receptor beta chains sequenced from one sample in a study of brain T cells in children with intractable seizures. Repertoires were generated with immunoSEQ multiplex PCR, while TCRdb's copy carries only in-frame clones and drops some. The sample carries around 80,000 clones, under 95% recorded once. The specimen was peripheral blood, collected at surgery. The receptors were gathered from a girl aged 2 to 10 with Rasmussen encephalitis and intractable seizures.

The chain employs TRBV6-6 and TRBJ2-7; perhaps TRBD2 as D (5 bases). V was shortened by 1 base and J by 0 bases, with 7 bases between the two germline ends. The CDR3 spans 14 residues. The germline V gene has CDR1 MNHNY and CDR2 SVGAGI (reference sequence). CDR3 sequence: CASSYYRDSYEQYF. The CDR3 bases are TGTGCCAGCAGTTACTACCGGGACTCCTACGAGCAGTACTTC.

The chain is built from TRBV5-6 and TRBJ2-7, with D possibly matching TRBD1 (6 bases). V dropped 4 bases and J dropped 8 bases, with 16 bases sitting between them. The CDR3 runs to 13 residues. Germline V gives CDR1 SGHDT, CDR2 YYEEEE. CDR3 DNA: TGTGCCAGCAGCCGCCCCCCAGGGGTACAGCAGTACTTC. Protein sequence: CASSRPPGVQQYF.

The count of this clone is one. This chain joins TRBV5-4 and TRBJ1-1; 8 positions match TRBD1. The CDR3 length is 12 residues. Germline CDR1 and CDR2: SGHNT and YYREEE (reference sequence). The ends lost 10 bases at V and 10 bases at J; junction bases unmatched: 12. Here the CDR3 reads CAVYQGAWGAFF. In DNA, the CDR3 is TGTGCCGTCTACCAGGGGGCCTGGGGAGCTTTCTTT.

The rearrangement uses TRBV30 and TRBJ1-1, with D maybe TRBD1 (6 bases). The CDR3 consists of 10 residues. The germline gives CDR1 GTSNPN, CDR2 SVGIG (reference sequence). The V end was cut by 5 bases, the J end by 7 bases, with 8 bases between. CDR3 residues: CAWDRIEAFF. Written as DNA, the CDR3 is TGTGCCTGGGACAGGATTGAAGCTTTCTTT.

The chain combines TRBV7-9 with TRBJ2-1; TRBD2 aligns across 12 bases. The CDR3 spans 17 residues. The germline V gene has CDR1 SEHNR and CDR2 FQNEAQ (reference sequence). V lost 1 base, J lost 3 bases, and 4 bases stayed unmatched. The CDR3 is CASSLGGLAGNYNEQFF. CDR3 DNA sequence: TGTGCCAGCAGCTTAGGGGGACTAGCGGGCAACTACAATGAGCAGTTCTTC.

The chain recombines TRBV6-5 with TRBJ1-1; D might be TRBD1 (5 bases). Trimming took off 7 bases at V and 1 base at J, with 13 bases between the two ends. CDR1 is MNHEY and CDR2 is SVGAGI in the germline V gene. The CDR3 runs 14 residues. CDR3 protein: CASTNAGSNTEAFF. The CDR3 bases are TGTGCCAGCACCAACGCAGGGTCGAACACTGAAGCTTTCTTT.

This clone was seen once. The CDR3 here is CASSPGTSSSGNTIYF. CDR3 in DNA: TGTGCCAGCTCACCAGGGACCTCAAGCTCTGGAAACACCATATATTTT. The chain joins TRBV18 to TRBJ1-3; tentatively, D is TRBD1 (5 bases). The CDR3 extends over 16 amino acids. Germline V gene data show CDR1 as KGHSH and CDR2 as LQKENI. Between the trimmed V and J ends, which lost 2 bases and 0 bases, there was a span of 11 bases. Together with reference TRBV18 and TRBJ1-3, the CDR3 gives the full variable domain: NAGVMQNPRHLVRRRGQEARLRCSPMKGHSHVYWYRQLPEEGLKFMVYLQKENIIDESGMPKERFSAEFPKEGPSILRIQQVVRGDSAAYFCASSPGTSSSGNTIYFGEGSWLTVV.

This clone was detected many times. This chain joins TRBV11-2 and TRBJ2-7; TRBD2 matches 11 bases. The CDR3 consists of 17 residues. With 6 bases clipped from V and 2 bases from J, the junction kept 12 bases outside the gene matches. Germline lookup yields CDR1 SGHAT and CDR2 FQNNGV. CDR3 in amino acids: CASSSGILAGAAYEQYF. The CDR3, as DNA: TGTGCCAGCAGTTCCGGTATACTAGCGGGGGCCGCCTACGAGCAGTACTTC. Variable domain in full (rest from reference TRBV11-2 and TRBJ2-7): EAGVAQSPRYKIIEKRQSVAFWCNPISGHATLYWYQQILGQGPKLLIQFQNNGVVDDSQLPKDRFSAERLKGVDSTLKIQPAKLEDSAVYLCASSSGILAGAAYEQYFGPGTRLTVT.

This chain uses TRBV18 with TRBJ1-2; D is ambiguous. The V and J ends lost 1 base and 6 bases respectively, with 9 bases between them. CDR1 and CDR2 (germline): KGHSH, LQKENI. The CDR3 sequence is 13 residues long. DNA of the CDR3: TGTGCCAGCTCACCACTCCCCGGGGATGGCTACACCTTC. It specifies CASSPLPGDGYTF. Complete variable domain (other parts from reference TRBV18 and TRBJ1-2): NAGVMQNPRHLVRRRGQEARLRCSPMKGHSHVYWYRQLPEEGLKFMVYLQKENIIDESGMPKERFSAEFPKEGPSILRIQQVVRGDSAAYFCASSPLPGDGYTFGSGTRLTVV.

The gene calls are TRBV6-4 and TRBJ1-2, with D maybe TRBD1 (6 bases). Trimming removed 5 bases at V and 8 bases at J, with 15 bases between. Per germline, CDR1 MRHNA and CDR2 SNTAGT. CDR3 size: 13 residues. The CDR3 region is CASSLDSVSGYTF. CDR3 in DNA: TGTGCCAGCAGTTTGGACAGCGTTTCGGGCTACACCTTC.

This chain connects TRBV7-3 to TRBJ2-3; 14 nucleotides agree with TRBD2. The germline CDR1 and CDR2 sequences are SGHTA and FQGTGA. The CDR3 contains 16 residues. Losses at the gene ends were 3 bases for V and 5 bases for J; bases not matched to a gene: 4. CDR3 sequence reads: CASSFGLAGGEDTQYF. CDR3 nucleotide sequence: TGTGCCAGCAGCTTCGGACTAGCGGGAGGAGAAGATACGCAGTATTTT.

The chain has TRBV10-3 and TRBJ2-1, with 8 bases identical to TRBD2. The CDR3 is made up of 17 amino acids. The germline CDR1 and CDR2 sequences are ENHRY and SYGVKD. The V gene end was trimmed by 0 bases and the J gene end by 8 bases; junction bases not matched to a gene: 12. CDR3 coding DNA: TGTGCCATCAGTGAGTCGAAAGCGGGACTAGTCGTTGATGAGCAGTTCTTC. Encoded protein: CAISESKAGLVVDEQFF.

The genes are TRBV5-6 and TRBJ2-5; 8 bases fit TRBD2. The length of the CDR3 is 17 residues. Germline V lookup: CDR1 SGHDT, CDR2 YYEEEE. J was trimmed by 1 base and V by 1 base; bases with no gene match: 9. Here the CDR3 DNA reads TGTGCCAGCAGCTTGTATAGTGGTAGCGGGACCCAAGAGACCCAGTACTTC. Its protein is CASSLYSGSGTQETQYF.

This clone was counted once. The V gene is TRBV11-2, the J gene TRBJ2-7, with D maybe TRBD2 (6 bases). V lost 5 bases to trimming and J lost 10 bases, with 12 bases between them. Germline-derived CDR1 and CDR2 are SGHAT and FQNNGV. The CDR3 sequence is 11 residues long. This CDR3 is CASSRGGEQYF. The CDR3 nucleotides are TGTGCCAGCAGCAGGGGAGGCGAACAGTACTTC.

This chain connects TRBV19 to TRBJ1-5; TRBD1 might be the D (5 bases). The CDR3 extends over 15 amino acids. The V end was cut by 8 bases, the J end by 7 bases, with 21 bases between. CDR1 and CDR2 (germline): LNHDA, SQIVND (reference sequence). The CDR3 reads CASAVGRGVGQPQHF. The CDR3 coding sequence is TGTGCCAGTGCCGTGGGGCGAGGGGTTGGGCAGCCCCAGCATTTT.

The gene calls are TRBV6-5 and TRBJ1-2; TRBD1 might be the D (6 bases). Germline V gives CDR1 MNHEY, CDR2 SVGAGI. V lost 7 bases, J lost 7 bases, and 22 bases lay in between. This CDR3 comprises 15 residues. The CDR3 region has the DNA TGTGCCAGCAACACAATACAGGGATGGTTTCGTGGCTACACCTTC. This gives the protein CASNTIQGWFRGYTF.

The chain combines TRBV12-3 or TRBV12-4 with TRBJ2-4; a possible D gene is TRBD2 (6 bases). This CDR3 region has 13 residues. V lost 6 bases and J lost 6, with 12 bases in between. Here the CDR3 reads CASSPGLSNIQYF. The CDR3 DNA sequence: TGTGCCAGCAGCCCGGGACTGTCAAACATTCAGTACTTC.

DNA for the CDR3: TGTGCCAGTAGTATAGACGGAGATAGCAATCAGCCCCAGCATTTT. Its translation is CASSIDGDSNQPQHF. The chain combines TRBV19 with TRBJ1-5; no firm D call. The V end lost 0 bases, the J end lost 0 bases, and 6 bases lay between the germline ends. Germline V CDR1 and CDR2: LNHDA, SQIVND (reference sequence). The CDR3 is 15 residues long.

The rearrangement links TRBV4-1 to TRBJ1-4; D is perhaps TRBD1 (6 bases). Trimming took 0 bases from V and 1 from J, leaving 24 bases between them. The CDR3 is made up of 21 amino acids. From germline, CDR1 is MGHRA and CDR2 YSYEKL. The CDR3 DNA sequence: TGCGCCAGCAGCCAAGATAGGGTCCGGGACCCCAAAGGGGGAACTAATGAAAAACTGTTTTTT. This gives the protein CASSQDRVRDPKGGTNEKLFF.

V gene TRBV2 combines with J gene TRBJ1-2; D gene uncertain. Trimming removed 8 bases from V and 4 bases from J, with 11 bases in between. The CDR3 loop spans 12 amino acids. The germline gives CDR1 SNHLY, CDR2 FYNNEI. The chain's CDR3 is CASLEAFYGYTF. CDR3 bases: TGTGCCAGCCTTGAAGCCTTCTATGGCTACACCTTC.